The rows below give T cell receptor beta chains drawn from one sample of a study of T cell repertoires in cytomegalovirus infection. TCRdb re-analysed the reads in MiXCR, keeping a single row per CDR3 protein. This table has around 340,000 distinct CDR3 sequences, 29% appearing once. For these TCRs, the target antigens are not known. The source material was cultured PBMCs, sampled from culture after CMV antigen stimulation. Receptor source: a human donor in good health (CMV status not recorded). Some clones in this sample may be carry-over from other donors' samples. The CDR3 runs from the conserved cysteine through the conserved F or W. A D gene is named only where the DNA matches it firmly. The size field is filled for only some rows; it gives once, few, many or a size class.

TGTGCCAGCCGTAATAATTTAGCGGGAGGGAAGTCAGATACGCAGTATTTT CASRNNLAGGKSDTQYF TRBJ2-3 few TRBD2 TRBV27
TGTGCCAGCAGTTTATTGGGACTAGCGGGAATTGGAGGCGAGCAGTACTTC CASSLLGLAGIGGEQYF TRBJ2-7 few TRBD2 TRBV28
TGTGCCAGCAGCCAAGCGGCTCCAGGGGTAGAGACCCAGTACTTC CASSQAAPGVETQYF TRBJ2-5 . . TRBV3-1
TGTGCCAGCAGTTACCACCATCTCGAGCAGTACTTC CASSYHHLEQYF TRBJ2-7 . . TRBV6-2/TRBV6-3
TGTGCCAGTAGCTATAGCGTTTCCCGCACAGATACGCAGTATTTT CASSYSVSRTDTQYF TRBJ2-3 few . TRBV19
TGCGCCAGCAGCCAAGATGGCAGGGAGGACACTGAAGCTTTCTTT CASSQDGREDTEAFF TRBJ1-1 . . TRBV4-1
TGTGCCACCAGTGATCCCTCGGGTACCCCCGAGCAGTACTTC CATSDPSGTPEQYF TRBJ2-7 . . TRBV24-1
TGCGCCAGCAGCCCCAGGCGGGGGGGAACAGATACGCAGTATTTT CASSPRRGGTDTQYF TRBJ2-3 . TRBD2 TRBV4-3
TGTGCCAGCTCACCACCTAGCGGGGGCCCCCAAGAGACCCAGTACTTC CASSPPSGGPQETQYF TRBJ2-5 . TRBD2 TRBV18
TGTGCCAGTAGTATGGACCGAGGCCAAGAGACCCAGTACTTC CASSMDRGQETQYF TRBJ2-5 few . TRBV19
TGTGCCAGCAGCCCGGGTTCCTATAATTCACCCCTCCACTTT CASSPGSYNSPLHF TRBJ1-6 . . TRBV6-1
TGTGCCACCCGACAGGGGACTGGAAACACCATATATTTT CATRQGTGNTIYF TRBJ1-3 . TRBD1 TRBV2
TGTGCCAGCAGCCGGACAGGGGATCGGAATGAAGCTTTCTTT CASSRTGDRNEAFF TRBJ1-1 many TRBD1 TRBV11-2
TGTGCCAGCAGCACGACAGGGGGAGTCACCGGGGAGCTGTTTTTT CASSTTGGVTGELFF TRBJ2-2 . TRBD1 TRBV7-6
TGTGCCAGCAGTCGGGACTGGAAATATTCACCCCTCCACTTT CASSRDWKYSPLHF TRBJ1-6 many . TRBV6-1
TGTGCCAGCAGTGAAGCGCTTACAGGGGTCACCTACGAGCAGTACTTC CASSEALTGVTYEQYF TRBJ2-7 few TRBD1 TRBV6-1
TGTGCCAGCAGAATGACTAGCGGAGTTTACAATGAGCAGTTCTTC CASRMTSGVYNEQFF TRBJ2-1 . TRBD2 TRBV12-3/TRBV12-4